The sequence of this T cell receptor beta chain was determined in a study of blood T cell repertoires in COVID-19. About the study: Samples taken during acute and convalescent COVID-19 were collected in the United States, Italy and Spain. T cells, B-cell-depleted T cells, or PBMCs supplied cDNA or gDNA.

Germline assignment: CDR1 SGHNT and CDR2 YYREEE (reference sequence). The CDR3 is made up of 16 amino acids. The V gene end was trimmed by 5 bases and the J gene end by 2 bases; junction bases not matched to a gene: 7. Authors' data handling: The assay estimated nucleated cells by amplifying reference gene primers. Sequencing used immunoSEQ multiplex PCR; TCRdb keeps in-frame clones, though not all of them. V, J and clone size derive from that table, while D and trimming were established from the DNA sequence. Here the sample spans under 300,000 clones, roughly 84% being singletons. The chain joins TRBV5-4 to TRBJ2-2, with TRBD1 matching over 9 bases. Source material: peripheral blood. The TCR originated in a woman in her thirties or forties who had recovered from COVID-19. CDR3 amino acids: CASSSPGQGNTGELFF. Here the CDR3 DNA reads TGTGCCAGCAGTTCTCCGGGACAGGGTAACACCGGGGAGCTGTTTTTT.